Shown below are 17 T cell receptor beta chains from a single sample sequenced in a study of blood T cell repertoires in COVID-19. Assay: immunoSEQ multiplex PCR; the TCRdb copy retains only in-frame clones and omits some. The data contain around 230,000 clones, approximately 90% of them singletons. Sequencing was done on a sample of peripheral blood. The source of these receptors is a man in his forties with acute or convalescent COVID-19.

The chain joins TRBV7-3 to TRBJ2-3, with D unclear. Germline-derived CDR1 and CDR2 are SGHTA and FQGTGA. This CDR3 contains 13 residues. Trimming removed 2 bases from V and 5 bases from J, with 8 bases in between. As DNA, the CDR3 is TGTGCCAGCAGCTTAGGGCCATTAGATACGCAGTATTTT. Protein: CASSLGPLDTQYF.

V and J are TRBV10-1 and TRBJ2-1; 10 bases agree with TRBD2. Losses at the gene ends were 8 bases for V and 4 bases for J; bases not matched to a gene: 5. The CDR3 totals 14 residues. Germline values: CDR1 WNHNN, CDR2 SYGVQD (reference sequence). For the CDR3, the DNA is TGCGCCAGCCAAACTAGCGGGGAGTACAATGAGCAGTTCTTC. It is translated as CASQTSGEYNEQFF.

This chain joins TRBV27 and TRBJ1-3; the D is unclear. CDR1 is MNHEY, CDR2 SMNVEV, per germline (reference sequence). V lost 3 bases and J lost 2, with 11 bases in between. The CDR3 spans 15 residues. The CDR3, as DNA: TGTGCCAGCAGTTTTAAGGGAGTTGCTGGAAACACCATATATTTT. It translates to CASSFKGVAGNTIYF.

V is TRBV5-6 and J is TRBJ1-2; tentatively, D is TRBD1 (6 bases). The CDR3 sequence is 13 residues long. The germline CDR1 and CDR2 sequences are SGHDT and YYEEEE. The ends were cut back, 2 bases at V and 8 bases at J, with 13 bases in the middle. The CDR3 coding sequence is TGTGCCAGCAGCTTATTGTCAGGGGAGGGCTACACCTTC. The encoded protein is CASSLLSGEGYTF.

The CDR3 nucleotides are TGCAGCGTTGGGAACAGGGAGATTCCCGGGGAGCTGTTTTTT. Its protein is CSVGNREIPGELFF. The chain combines TRBV29-1 with TRBJ2-2; maybe TRBD1 (6 bases). Trimming removed 4 bases from V and 6 bases from J, with 15 bases in between. This CDR3 has 14 residues. From germline, CDR1 is SQVTM and CDR2 ANQGSEA.

The chain is built from TRBV27 and TRBJ1-1; D not certain. There are 14 residues in the CDR3. Per the germline V gene, CDR1 is MNHEY and CDR2 is SMNVEV (reference sequence). V was trimmed by 5 bases and J by 0 bases, leaving 10 bases between them. The CDR3 spells CASSPQILNTEAFF. DNA for the CDR3: TGTGCCAGCAGTCCACAGATATTGAACACTGAAGCTTTCTTT.

The count of this clone is one. This sequence joins TRBV7-9 and TRBJ1-5, with 7 bases identical to TRBD1. V gave up 9 bases and J gave up 5 bases; unmatched junction bases: 10. The CDR3 totals 14 residues. The germline V gene has CDR1 SEHNR and CDR2 FQNEAQ (reference sequence). CDR3 sequence reads: CASGGTVKDQPQHF. The CDR3 DNA reads TGTGCCAGTGGCGGGACAGTCAAGGATCAGCCCCAGCATTTT.

This clone was recorded once. This sequence joins TRBV29-1 and TRBJ1-2; a possible D gene is TRBD1 (5 bases). Germline CDR1 is SQVTM and CDR2 is ANQGSEA. The CDR3 is made up of 12 amino acids. The V gene lost 6 bases and the J gene lost 4 bases, with 12 bases spanning the gap. CDR3 coding DNA: TGCAGCGTCCTCAGGGATTTCTATGGCTACACCTTC. This sequence encodes CSVLRDFYGYTF. Using reference TRBV29-1 and TRBJ1-2 for the parts outside the CDR3, the full variable domain is SAVISQKPSRDICQRGTSLTIQCQVDSQVTMMFWYRQQPGQSLTLIATANQGSEATYESGFVIDKFPISRPNLTFSTLTVSNMSPEDSSIYLCSVLRDFYGYTFGSGTRLTVV.

The V call is TRBV28, the J call TRBJ2-7, with D maybe TRBD1 (6 bases). V lost 4 bases and J 0 bases, leaving 16 bases between the germline ends. The CDR3 covers 16 residues. CDR1 and CDR2 (germline): MDHEN, SYDVKM. The CDR3 sequence is CASSYAGRGHSYEQYF. The CDR3 nucleotides are TGTGCCAGCAGTTATGCCGGCAGGGGTCACTCCTACGAGCAGTACTTC.

A note on this clone: The sample contains more than one DNA sequence encoding this CDR3. The chain carries TRBV5-1 and TRBJ2-2; 9 bases match TRBD2. The CDR3 is 14 residues long. V shed 1 base, J shed 6 bases, and the junction held 1 base outside the gene matches. Germline CDR1 reads SGHRS; CDR2 reads YFSETQ. In DNA form, the CDR3 reads TGCGCCAGCAGCTTGTTAGCGGGAGCCGGGGAGCTGTTTTTT. Amino acid sequence: CASSLLAGAGELFF.

The chain recombines TRBV10-1 with TRBJ1-1; TRBD1 matches 7 bases. Germline CDR1 is WNHNN and CDR2 is SYGVQD (reference sequence). The V and J ends lost 0 bases and 7 bases, in that order; junction bases with no gene match: 2. This CDR3 comprises 13 residues. The CDR3 is CASSESWDSEAFF. The CDR3 coding sequence is TGCGCCAGCAGTGAGTCCTGGGACAGTGAAGCTTTCTTT.

V and J are TRBV27 and TRBJ1-5; D is uncertain. CDR1 and CDR2 (germline): MNHEY, SMNVEV (reference sequence). V was cut by 6 bases and J by 1 base, with 10 bases left in between. The CDR3 runs 14 residues. The CDR3 sequence: CASSRAGSNQPQHF. CDR3 coding DNA: TGTGCCAGCAGCCGGGCGGGAAGCAATCAGCCCCAGCATTTT.

The V and J genes are TRBV5-8 and TRBJ2-1; TRBD2 aligns across 8 bases. V trimming: 7 bases; J trimming: 6 bases; junction bases outside the gene matches: 3. Germline CDR1 SGHTS, CDR2 YDEGEE. This CDR3 is built from 12 residues. For the CDR3, the DNA is TGTGCCAGCCAGCGGGGGCGCAATGAGCAGTTCTTC. Its protein is CASQRGRNEQFF.

The gene calls are TRBV10-3 and TRBJ2-1; D is possibly TRBD1 (6 bases). Trimming took off 3 bases at V and 3 bases at J, with 12 bases between the two ends. The CDR3 has 15 amino acids. CDR1 is ENHRY and CDR2 is SYGVKD in the germline V gene. The CDR3 DNA reads TGTGCCATCAGTGAAAACAGGGCCATCTACAATGAGCAGTTCTTC. Protein: CAISENRAIYNEQFF.

V is TRBV10-3 and J is TRBJ1-5, with 8 bases that match TRBD1. CDR3 length: 14 amino acids. Germline V gene data show CDR1 as ENHRY and CDR2 as SYGVKD. Trimming removed 7 bases from V and 5 bases from J; junction bases left unmatched: 7. CDR3 region: CAINQQGVDQPQHF. The CDR3, as DNA: TGTGCCATCAATCAACAGGGGGTCGATCAGCCCCAGCATTTT.

The chain uses TRBV10-3 and TRBJ1-2; 7 positions match TRBD1. The J segment lost 5 bases and the V segment lost 8 bases, leaving 8 bases of the junction unmatched. Germline CDR1 ENHRY, CDR2 SYGVKD. The CDR3 totals 13 residues. The CDR3 loop is CAIAGGPVYGYTF. CDR3 in DNA: TGTGCCATCGCAGGGGGGCCGGTATATGGCTACACCTTC.

This clone has just a few counts. This rearrangement joins TRBV4-1 to TRBJ2-2; D unresolved. With 1 base removed from V and 2 bases from J, the gap between germline ends came to 5 bases. Germline V lookup: CDR1 MGHRA, CDR2 YSYEKL. The CDR3 contains 14 residues. The CDR3 spells CASSQVLNTGELFF. The CDR3 DNA is TGCGCCAGCAGCCAAGTCCTAAACACCGGGGAGCTGTTTTTT.